The T cell receptor beta chain described here comes from a study of T cells after posttransplantation cyclophosphamide. Cyclophosphamide on days +3 and +4 followed busulfan-fludarabine conditioning and a marrow graft. This CDR3 spans 15 amino acids. The junction had 8 bases not matched to a gene; V was cut back by 6 bases and J by 3 bases. CDR1 MDHEN and CDR2 SYDVKM come from the germline V gene. There are many counts of this clone. Sequenced by immunoSEQ multiplex PCR; TCRdb stores in-frame clones only, minus some. The data show around 13,000 clones, with none appearing a single time. The sequencing used PBMCs, collected after allogeneic stem cell transplant with posttransplant cyclophosphamide. The chain uses TRBV28 and TRBJ2-7, with TRBD1 matching over 10 bases. This sequence originates from a female patient aged 40-49 years who received an allogeneic stem cell transplant from an unrelated donor, was CMV-positive, and had acute GVHD only. Part of the T cells may come from the graft donor. For the CDR3, the DNA is TGTGCCAGCAGCCCCCGGGACAGGGGATTCTACGAGCAGTACTTC. Amino acid sequence: CASSPRDRGFYEQYF.